This T cell receptor (beta chain) was observed in a study of immune evolution from preneoplasia to lung adenocarcinoma. Method: immunoSEQ multiplex PCR; TCRdb's copy keeps in-frame clones and lacks some. This table holds about 26,000 clones, roughly 74% found once. This clone was observed a handful of times. At the DNA level, this CDR3 is encoded by other sequences in the same sample as well. The CDR3 contains 15 residues. The germline V gene encodes CDR1 SGHAT and CDR2 FQNNGV. Between the trimmed V and J ends, which lost 5 bases and 3 bases, there was a span of 15 bases. The rearrangement uses TRBV11-2 and TRBJ2-3, with D perhaps matching TRBD1 or TRBD2 (5 bases each). The TCR sequence derives from a person aged 55 to 75 with invasive lung adenocarcinoma. Some clones in this sample may be carry-over from other donors' samples. The sequencing sample was made of FFPE invasive lung adenocarcinoma tissue. CDR3 region: CASSPRGGATDTQYF. CDR3 in DNA: TGTGCCAGCAGCCCGAGGGGTGGGGCGACAGATACGCAGTATTTT.